The 13 T cell receptor beta chains presented below share a single source sample, sequenced in a study of blood T cell repertoires in COVID-19. Produced via immunoSEQ multiplex PCR; TCRdb's table is partial and in-frame only. The data show under 350,000 clones, about 89% seen once. Sequencing was carried out using PBMCs or T cells enriched from blood (not recorded which). The source of these receptors is a woman in her thirties or forties who had recovered from COVID-19.

The sample holds a few counts of this clone. The chain carries TRBV30 and TRBJ1-2; D is ambiguous. Per the germline V gene, CDR1 is GTSNPN and CDR2 is SVGIG (reference sequence). With 0 bases removed from V and 7 bases from J, the gap between germline ends came to 12 bases. There are 13 residues in the CDR3. CDR3 coding DNA: TGTGCCTGGAGTGTACGTCAGGTTGGTGGCTACACCTTC. It yields the protein CAWSVRQVGGYTF.

This CDR3 is CASSYKGDSYEQYF. The CDR3, as DNA: TGCGCCAGCAGCTATAAAGGGGACTCCTACGAGCAGTACTTC. The V call is TRBV5-1, the J call TRBJ2-7; D is possibly TRBD1 (5 bases). The CDR3 has 14 amino acids. V dropped 3 bases and J dropped 0 bases, with 10 bases sitting between them. Germline V gives CDR1 SGHRS, CDR2 YFSETQ.

V and J are TRBV18 and TRBJ2-2; 8 bases are shared with TRBD1. There are 16 residues in the CDR3. V lost 3 bases and J lost 4; bases outside the gene matches: 7. Germline values: CDR1 KGHSH, CDR2 LQKENI. CDR3 in DNA: TGTGCCAGCTCACCTCCCGGGACAGGTATCACCGGGGAGCTGTTTTTT. It encodes CASSPPGTGITGELFF.

J is TRBJ1-5 and V is TRBV7-2, with a tentative D call TRBD1 (5 bases). The ends were cut back, 1 base at V and 6 bases at J, with 10 bases in the middle. CDR1 and CDR2 from the germline V gene are SGHTA and FQGNSA. This CDR3 is built from 14 residues. The DNA for the CDR3 is TGTGCCAGCAGCTTAGTCCAGGGCGGTCAGCCCCAGCATTTT. Its protein is CASSLVQGGQPQHF.

J is TRBJ1-1 and V is TRBV18; the D is unclear. This CDR3 has 14 residues. The germline V gene has CDR1 KGHSH and CDR2 LQKENI. V was shortened by 3 bases and J by 2 bases, with 10 bases between the two germline ends. CDR3 coding DNA: TGTGCCAGCTCACCGGTCAACCTAAACACTGAAGCTTTCTTT. Translating it yields CASSPVNLNTEAFF.

The chain couples TRBV11-2 to TRBJ2-1; 8 nucleotides agree with TRBD2. V was pared by 3 bases and J by 1 base, with 2 bases of the junction left unmatched. Germline-derived CDR1 and CDR2 are SGHAT and FQNNGV. This CDR3 contains 15 residues. This chain's CDR3 is CASSFREGSYNEQFF. The CDR3 nucleotides are TGTGCCAGCAGCTTTCGGGAGGGGTCCTACAATGAGCAGTTCTTC.

The chain is built from TRBV18 and TRBJ2-4; 10 bases are a match to TRBD1. Losses at the gene ends were 4 bases for V and 11 bases for J; bases not matched to a gene: 5. This CDR3 is built from 13 residues. In germline, CDR1 is KGHSH, CDR2 LQKENI. DNA for the CDR3: TGTGCCAGCTCACTAGGGACAGGGGACGTTCAGTACTTC. Residues: CASSLGTGDVQYF.

This chain links TRBV5-1 with TRBJ1-2; tentative D call: TRBD1 (5 bases). The CDR3 has 15 amino acids. Looked up from germline, CDR1 is SGHRS and CDR2 is YFSETQ. Trimming shortened V by 5 bases and J by 0 bases, and 14 bases separated the two germline ends. CDR3: CASRVGTSANYGYTF. The CDR3 DNA reads as TGCGCCAGCAGAGTTGGGACTTCTGCTAACTATGGCTACACCTTC.

CDR3 region: CASSAGFVNEQFF. The DNA for the CDR3 is TGTGCCAGCAGCGCAGGGTTCGTCAATGAGCAGTTCTTC. This rearrangement joins TRBV11-2 to TRBJ2-1, with a possible D match to TRBD1 (5 bases). Germline V lookup: CDR1 SGHAT, CDR2 FQNNGV. The CDR3 sequence is 13 residues long. The V end lost 5 bases, the J end lost 6 bases, and 11 bases lay between the germline ends.

V usage is TRBV27 and J usage is TRBJ1-6, with D possibly being TRBD1 (6 bases). Per germline, CDR1 MNHEY and CDR2 SMNVEV (reference sequence). CDR3 size: 14 residues. V was pared by 5 bases and J by 8 bases, with 13 bases between. The CDR3 is CASSATGLHSPLHF. The CDR3 DNA reads TGTGCCAGCAGTGCCACAGGGCTTCATTCACCCCTCCACTTT.

The rearrangement uses TRBV2 and TRBJ1-1; a possible D gene is TRBD1 (6 bases). Trimming took 11 bases from V and 5 from J, leaving 21 bases between them. The CDR3 contains 14 residues. Germline loops: CDR1 SNHLY, CDR2 FYNNEI. CDR3 protein: CAGGGTVPGTEAFF. CDR3 DNA sequence: TGTGCCGGGGGGGGCACAGTGCCAGGGACTGAAGCTTTCTTT.

V gene TRBV5-1 combines with J gene TRBJ1-1; TRBD1 matches at 7 bases. Germline V gene sequence: CDR1 SGHRS, CDR2 YFSETQ. The ends lost 6 bases at V and 7 bases at J; junction bases unmatched: 3. This CDR3 is 11 amino acids long. The DNA for the CDR3 is TGCGCCAGCAAACAGGGGTTTGAAGCTTTCTTT. This sequence encodes CASKQGFEAFF.

The J gene is TRBJ1-1, the V gene TRBV5-6; D may be TRBD1 (6 bases). Between the trimmed V and J ends, which lost 2 bases and 6 bases, there was a span of 17 bases. This CDR3 has 15 amino acids. Germline CDR1 and CDR2: SGHDT and YYEEEE. CDR3 region: CASSLIQGGFSEAFF. CDR3 sequence (DNA): TGTGCCAGCAGCTTAATACAGGGTGGGTTTTCTGAAGCTTTCTTT.